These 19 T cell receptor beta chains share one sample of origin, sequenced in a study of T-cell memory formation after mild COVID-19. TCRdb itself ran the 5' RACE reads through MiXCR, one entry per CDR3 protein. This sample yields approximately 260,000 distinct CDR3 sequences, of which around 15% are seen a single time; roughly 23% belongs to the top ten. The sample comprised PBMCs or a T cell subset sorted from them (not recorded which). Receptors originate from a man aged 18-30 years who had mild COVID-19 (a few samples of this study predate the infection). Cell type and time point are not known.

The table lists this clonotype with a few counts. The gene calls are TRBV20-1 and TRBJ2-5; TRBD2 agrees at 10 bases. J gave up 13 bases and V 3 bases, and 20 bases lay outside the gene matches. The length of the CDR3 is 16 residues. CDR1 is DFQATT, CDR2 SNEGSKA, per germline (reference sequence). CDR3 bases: TGCAGTGCTAGTCTTTTGGCTAGCGGGGGCCTTAGTCTTGGGTACTTC. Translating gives CSASLLASGGLSLGYF.

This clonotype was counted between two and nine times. This CDR3 reads CASSIPPYGYTF. In DNA, the CDR3 is TGTGCCAGTAGTATCCCTCCCTATGGCTACACCTTC. The J gene is TRBJ1-2, the V gene TRBV19; D gene unclear. This CDR3 region has 12 residues. The V gene lost 3 bases and the J gene lost 4 bases, with 6 bases spanning the gap. CDR1 is LNHDA and CDR2 is SQIVND in the germline V gene (reference sequence).

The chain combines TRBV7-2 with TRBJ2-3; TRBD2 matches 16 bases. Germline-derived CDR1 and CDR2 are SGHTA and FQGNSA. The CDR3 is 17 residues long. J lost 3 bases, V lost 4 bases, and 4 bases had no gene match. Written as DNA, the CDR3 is TGTGCCAGCAGCTCCGGGACTAGCGGGGGGGCGACAGATACGCAGTATTTT. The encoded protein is CASSSGTSGGATDTQYF.

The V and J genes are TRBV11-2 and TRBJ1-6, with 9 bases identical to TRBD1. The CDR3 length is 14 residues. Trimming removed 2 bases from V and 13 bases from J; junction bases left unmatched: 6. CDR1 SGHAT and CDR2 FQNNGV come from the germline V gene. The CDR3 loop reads CASSLYGTGTPLHF. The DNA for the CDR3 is TGTGCCAGCAGCTTATATGGGACAGGGACCCCCCTCCACTTT.

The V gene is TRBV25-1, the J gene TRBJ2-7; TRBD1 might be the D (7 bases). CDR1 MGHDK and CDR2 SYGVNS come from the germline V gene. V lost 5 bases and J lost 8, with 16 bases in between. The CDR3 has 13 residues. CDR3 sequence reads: CASSRGQEGQQYF. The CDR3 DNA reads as TGTGCCAGCAGTCGCGGACAGGAGGGTCAGCAGTACTTC.

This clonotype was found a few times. CDR3 sequence (DNA): TGTGCCAGTGTGCCGGGGAGGGGGGTGAACACTGAAGCTTTCTTT. Residues: CASVPGRGVNTEAFF. The genes are TRBV19 and TRBJ1-1; tentatively, D is TRBD1 (6 bases). Looked up from germline, CDR1 is LNHDA and CDR2 is SQIVND (reference sequence). The CDR3 sequence is 15 residues long. V shed 8 bases and J shed 0 bases, with 16 bases lying between them.

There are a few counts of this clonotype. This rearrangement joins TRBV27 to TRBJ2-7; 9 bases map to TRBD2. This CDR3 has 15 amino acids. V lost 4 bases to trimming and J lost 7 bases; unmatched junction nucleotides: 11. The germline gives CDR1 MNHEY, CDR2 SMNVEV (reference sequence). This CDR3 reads CASSSPIAGAGEQYF. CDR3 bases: TGTGCCAGCAGTTCTCCCATAGCGGGGGCGGGAGAGCAGTACTTC.

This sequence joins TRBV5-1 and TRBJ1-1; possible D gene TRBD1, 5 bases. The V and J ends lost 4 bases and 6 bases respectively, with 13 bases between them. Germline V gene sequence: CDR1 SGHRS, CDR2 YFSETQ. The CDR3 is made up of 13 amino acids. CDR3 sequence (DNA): TGCGCCAGCAGCCCGACCCCAGGGCCTGAAGCTTTCTTT. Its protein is CASSPTPGPEAFF.

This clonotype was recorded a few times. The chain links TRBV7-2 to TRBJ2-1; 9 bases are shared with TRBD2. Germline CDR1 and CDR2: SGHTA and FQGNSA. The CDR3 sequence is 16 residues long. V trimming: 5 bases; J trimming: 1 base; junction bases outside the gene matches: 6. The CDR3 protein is CASSRPTSGSYNEQFF. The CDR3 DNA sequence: TGTGCCAGCAGCCGCCCGACTAGCGGATCCTACAATGAGCAGTTCTTC.

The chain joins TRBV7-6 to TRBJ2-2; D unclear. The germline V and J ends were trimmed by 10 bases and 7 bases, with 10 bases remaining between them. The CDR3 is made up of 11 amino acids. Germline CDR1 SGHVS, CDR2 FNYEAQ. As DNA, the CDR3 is TGTGCCACCACACGTAGCGGGGAGCTGTTTTTT. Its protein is CATTRSGELFF.

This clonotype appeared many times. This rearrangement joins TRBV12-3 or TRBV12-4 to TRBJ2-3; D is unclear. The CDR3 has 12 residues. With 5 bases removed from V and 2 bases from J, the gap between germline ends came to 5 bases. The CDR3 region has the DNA TGTGCCAGCAGTCGGGTCACAGATACGCAGTATTTT. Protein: CASSRVTDTQYF.

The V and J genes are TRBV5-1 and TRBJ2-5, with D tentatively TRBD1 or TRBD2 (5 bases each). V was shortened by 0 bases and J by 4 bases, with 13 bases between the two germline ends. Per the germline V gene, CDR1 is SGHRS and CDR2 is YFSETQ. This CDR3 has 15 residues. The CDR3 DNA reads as TGCGCCAGCAGCTTGGGTCTAGGGGACGGAGAGACCCAGTACTTC. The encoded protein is CASSLGLGDGETQYF.

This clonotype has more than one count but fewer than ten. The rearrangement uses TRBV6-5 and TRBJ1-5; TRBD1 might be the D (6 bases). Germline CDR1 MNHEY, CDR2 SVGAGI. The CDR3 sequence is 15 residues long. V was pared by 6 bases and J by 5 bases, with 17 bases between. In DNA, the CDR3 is TGTGCCAGCAGCGAGAGTTGGGGGGCGTATCAGCCCCAGCATTTT. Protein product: CASSESWGAYQPQHF.

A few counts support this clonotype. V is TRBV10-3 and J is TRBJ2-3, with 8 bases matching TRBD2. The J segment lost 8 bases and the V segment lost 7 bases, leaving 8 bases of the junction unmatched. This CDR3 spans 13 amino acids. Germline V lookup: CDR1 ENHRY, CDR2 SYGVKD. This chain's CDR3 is CAINRGGLSTQYF. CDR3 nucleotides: TGTGCCATCAACCGGGGGGGCCTAAGTACGCAGTATTTT.

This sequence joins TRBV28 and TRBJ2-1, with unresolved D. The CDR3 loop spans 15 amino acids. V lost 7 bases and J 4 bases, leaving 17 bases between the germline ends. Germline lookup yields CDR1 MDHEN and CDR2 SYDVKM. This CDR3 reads CASIRRAGYYNEQFF. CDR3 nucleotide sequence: TGTGCCAGCATTCGGCGCGCCGGGTATTACAATGAGCAGTTCTTC. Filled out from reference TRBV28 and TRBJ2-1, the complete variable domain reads DVKVTQSSRYLVKRTGEKVFLECVQDMDHENMFWYRQDPGLGLRLIYFSYDVKMKEKGDIPEGYSVSREKKERFSLILESASTNQTSMYLCASIRRAGYYNEQFFGPGTRLTVL.

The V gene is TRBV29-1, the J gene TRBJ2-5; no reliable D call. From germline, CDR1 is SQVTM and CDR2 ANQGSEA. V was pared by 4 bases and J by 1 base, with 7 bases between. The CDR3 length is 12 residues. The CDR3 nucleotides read TGCAGCGTTGGCCAGGTCCAAGAGACCCAGTACTTC. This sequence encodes CSVGQVQETQYF.

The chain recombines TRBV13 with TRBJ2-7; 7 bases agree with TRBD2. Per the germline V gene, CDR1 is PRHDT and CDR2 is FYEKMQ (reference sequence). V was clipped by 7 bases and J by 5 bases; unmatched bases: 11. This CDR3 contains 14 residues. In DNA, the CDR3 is TGTGCCAGCATCCTGGCGGGGGAGGGTCACGAGCAGTACTTC. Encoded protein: CASILAGEGHEQYF.

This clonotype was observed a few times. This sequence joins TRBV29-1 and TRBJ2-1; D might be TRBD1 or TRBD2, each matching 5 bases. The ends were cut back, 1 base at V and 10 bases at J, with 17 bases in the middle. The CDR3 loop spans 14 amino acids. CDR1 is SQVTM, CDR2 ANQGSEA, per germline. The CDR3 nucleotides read TGCAGCGTTGAAGGGGGGATAACCGGGGAGGAGCAGTTCTTC. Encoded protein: CSVEGGITGEEQFF.

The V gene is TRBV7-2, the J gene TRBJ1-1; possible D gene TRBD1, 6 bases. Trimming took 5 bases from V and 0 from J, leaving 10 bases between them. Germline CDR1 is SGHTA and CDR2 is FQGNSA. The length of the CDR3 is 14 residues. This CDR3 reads CASSPYRVNTEAFF. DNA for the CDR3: TGTGCCAGCAGCCCCTACAGGGTGAACACTGAAGCTTTCTTT.